This T cell receptor beta chain is drawn from a study of cytomegalovirus exposure and HLA in healthy donors. Study in general: Among the approximately 410 genotyped donors, 70% to 85% were placed in the Caucasian-associated ancestry cluster. Findings and limits, study-wide: Because they were indistinguishable, some V segments, including TRBV6-2 and TRBV6-3, were excluded. A classifier reportedly called cytomegalovirus status with high sensitivity and specificity. The study carried out a later analysis of TCR beta sequences. It associated approximately 15,000 of them with specific HLA alleles at a false discovery rate of 0.05.

Per germline, CDR1 MNHEY and CDR2 SVGAGI. V was clipped by 0 bases and J by 2 bases, with 11 bases between them. The CDR3 runs to 16 residues. PCR used 60 Vbeta primers and 13 Jbeta primers. Sequencing used immunoSEQ multiplex PCR; TCRdb keeps in-frame clones, though not all of them. The table records approximately 100,000 clones, 73% of them present only once. Turning to this clone: Its antigen remains unknown.

Sequences were obtained from PBMCs. This TCR was recovered from a man aged 40-49 years in good health and CMV-seronegative. V is TRBV6-5 and J is TRBJ1-3, with a possible D match to TRBD1 (6 bases). The CDR3 coding sequence is TGTGCCAGCAGTTACTCGAGGCAGGGGACTGGAAACACCATATATTTT. This translates into CASSYSRQGTGNTIYF.